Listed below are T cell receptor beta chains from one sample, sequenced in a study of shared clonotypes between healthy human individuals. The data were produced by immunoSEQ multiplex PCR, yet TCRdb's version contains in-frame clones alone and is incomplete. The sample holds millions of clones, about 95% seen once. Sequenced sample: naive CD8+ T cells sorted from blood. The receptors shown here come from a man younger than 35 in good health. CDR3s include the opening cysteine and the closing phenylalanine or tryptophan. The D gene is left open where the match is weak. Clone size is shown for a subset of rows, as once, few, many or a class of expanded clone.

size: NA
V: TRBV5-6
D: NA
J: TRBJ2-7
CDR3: CASSFGTLGYEQYF
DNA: TGTGCCAGCAGCTTTGGCACCCTAGGCTACGAGCAGTACTTC

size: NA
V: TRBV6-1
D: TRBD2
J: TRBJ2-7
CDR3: CASSESLAGGPDEQYF
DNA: TGTGCCAGCAGTGAAAGCCTAGCGGGAGGGCCTGACGAGCAGTACTTC

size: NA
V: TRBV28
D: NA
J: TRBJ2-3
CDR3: CASSYMKGRTDTQYF
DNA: TGTGCCAGCAGTTATATGAAGGGCCGCACAGATACGCAGTATTTT

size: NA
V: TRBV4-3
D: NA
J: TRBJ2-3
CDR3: CASSPDSTDTQYF
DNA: TGCGCCAGCAGCCCAGATAGCACAGATACGCAGTATTTT

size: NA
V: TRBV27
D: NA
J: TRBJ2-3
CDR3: CASGGGWGAWTDTQYF
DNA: TGTGCCAGCGGAGGAGGTTGGGGGGCCTGGACAGATACGCAGTATTTT

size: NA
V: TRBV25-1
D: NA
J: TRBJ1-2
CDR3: CASSEFRGGYTF
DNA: TGTGCCAGCAGTGAATTCCGTGGAGGCTACACCTTC

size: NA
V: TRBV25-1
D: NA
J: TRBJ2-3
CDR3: CASSEWDSGRAQYF
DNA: TGTGCCAGCAGTGAATGGGACTCTGGGCGAGCGCAGTATTTT

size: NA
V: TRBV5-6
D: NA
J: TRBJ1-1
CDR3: CASSLLVTEAFF
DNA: TGTGCCAGCAGCTTGTTGGTGACTGAAGCTTTCTTT

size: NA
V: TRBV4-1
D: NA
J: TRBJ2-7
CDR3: CASSQKGQGYEQYF
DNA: TGCGCCAGCAGCCAAAAAGGGCAGGGCTACGAGCAGTACTTC

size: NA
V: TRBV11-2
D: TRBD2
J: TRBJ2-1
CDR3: CASSLNPPSGEGHNEQFF
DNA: TGTGCCAGCAGCTTAAACCCGCCTTCCGGGGAGGGACACAATGAGCAGTTCTTC

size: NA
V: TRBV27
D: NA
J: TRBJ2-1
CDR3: CASTRRYEQFF
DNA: TGTGCCAGCACCCGAAGATATGAGCAGTTCTTC

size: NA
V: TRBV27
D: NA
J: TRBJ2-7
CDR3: CASRARYEQYF
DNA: TGTGCCAGCAGGGCTCGGTACGAGCAGTACTTC

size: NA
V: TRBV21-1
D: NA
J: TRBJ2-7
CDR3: CASSKRGHYEQYF
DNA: TGTGCCAGCAGCAAACGCGGCCACTACGAGCAGTACTTC

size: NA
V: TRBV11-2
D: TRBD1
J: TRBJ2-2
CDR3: CASSWGQGSGELFF
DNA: TGTGCCAGCAGCTGGGGACAGGGGTCCGGGGAGCTGTTTTTT

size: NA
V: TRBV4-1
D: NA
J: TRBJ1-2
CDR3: CASSQDAHPAGMGYTF
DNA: TGCGCCAGCAGCCAAGATGCCCACCCCGCAGGAATGGGCTACACCTTC

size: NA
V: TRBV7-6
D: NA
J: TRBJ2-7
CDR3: CASSLAIESSETTYEQYF
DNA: TGTGCCAGCAGCTTAGCGATTGAATCTAGCGAGACTACCTACGAGCAGTACTTC

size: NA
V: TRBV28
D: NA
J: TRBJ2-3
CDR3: CASSYGFGGNTDTQYF
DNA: TGTGCCAGCAGTTATGGGTTTGGGGGAAACACAGATACGCAGTATTTT

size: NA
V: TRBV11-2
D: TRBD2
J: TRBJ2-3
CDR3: CASSLVSSGGRTDTQYF
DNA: TGTGCCAGCAGCTTAGTCTCTAGCGGGGGTCGCACAGATACGCAGTATTTT

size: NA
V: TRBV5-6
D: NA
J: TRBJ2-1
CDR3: CASSWQAIIEQFF
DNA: TGTGCCAGCAGCTGGCAAGCTATAATTGAGCAGTTCTTC

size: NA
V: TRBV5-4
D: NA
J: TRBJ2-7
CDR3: CASSVTGAASDEQYF
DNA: TGTGCCAGCAGTGTAACAGGCGCGGCCTCCGACGAGCAGTACTTC

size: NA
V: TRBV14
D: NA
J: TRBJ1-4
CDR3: CASSQGVFRTADNEKLFF
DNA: TGTGCCAGCAGCCAAGGCGTTTTTCGGACAGCCGATAATGAAAAACTGTTTTTT

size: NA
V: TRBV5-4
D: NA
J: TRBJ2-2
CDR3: CASSLALGELFF
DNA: TGTGCCAGCAGTTTGGCCCTCGGGGAGCTGTTTTTT

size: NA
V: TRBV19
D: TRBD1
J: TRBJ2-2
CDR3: CASNTGAGHGELFF
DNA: TGTGCCAGTAATACAGGGGCGGGTCACGGGGAGCTGTTTTTT

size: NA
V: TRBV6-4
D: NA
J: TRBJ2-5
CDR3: CASSDAETQYF
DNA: TGTGCCAGCAGTGACGCGGAGACCCAGTACTTC

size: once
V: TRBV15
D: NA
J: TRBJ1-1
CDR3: CATSTSGLNTEAFF
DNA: TGTGCCACCAGCACTTCGGGGCTGAACACTGAAGCTTTCTTT